This T cell receptor (beta chain) was recovered during a study of blood T cell repertoires in COVID-19. About the research overall: The analysed material was cDNA or gDNA that came from T cells, B-cell-depleted T cells, or PBMCs.

The study drew participants aged about 18 to 95 years from 20 to 30 US areas. Participants' own reports of clinical history determined their cohort assignment. Germline CDR1 is MNHEY and CDR2 is SMNVEV (reference sequence). The CDR3 totals 13 residues. Deletions cut 11 bases from V and 6 bases from J, with 19 bases between. The table came from immunoSEQ multiplex PCR; TCRdb's copy has only in-frame clones and leaves some out. This sample has about 270,000 clones, with 70% to 90% found just once. The chain joins TRBV27 to TRBJ1-2; D gene unclear. This clonotype was sampled from a woman between 55 and 75 years old in a cohort exposed to, infected with or recovered from COVID-19 (not recorded which). The sequencing input was PBMCs or T cells enriched from blood (not recorded which). The CDR3 sequence: CASTDPYGDGYTF. Here the CDR3 DNA reads TGTGCCTCAACAGACCCGTACGGCGATGGCTACACCTTC.